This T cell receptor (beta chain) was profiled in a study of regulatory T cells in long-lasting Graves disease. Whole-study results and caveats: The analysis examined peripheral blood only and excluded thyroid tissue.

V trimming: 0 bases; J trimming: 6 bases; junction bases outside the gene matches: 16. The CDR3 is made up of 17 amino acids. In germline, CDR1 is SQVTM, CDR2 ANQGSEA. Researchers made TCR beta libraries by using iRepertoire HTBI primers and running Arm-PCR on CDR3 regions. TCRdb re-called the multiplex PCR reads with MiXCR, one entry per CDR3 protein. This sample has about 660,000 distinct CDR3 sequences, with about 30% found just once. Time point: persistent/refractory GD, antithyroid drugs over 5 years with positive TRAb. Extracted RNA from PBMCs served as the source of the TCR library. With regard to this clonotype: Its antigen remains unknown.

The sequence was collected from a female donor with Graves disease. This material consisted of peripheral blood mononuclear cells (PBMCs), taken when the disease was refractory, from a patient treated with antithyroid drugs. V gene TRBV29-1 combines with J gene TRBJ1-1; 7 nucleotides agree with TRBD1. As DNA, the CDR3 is TGCAGCGTTGAAGAACGGGACAGAATGGCCTCGGTCCCTGAAGCTTTCTTT. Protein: CSVEERDRMASVPEAFF.